This T cell receptor beta chain was sequenced during a study of T cell responses to AZD1222 COVID-19 vaccine. The CDR3 totals 14 residues. Germline V lookup: CDR1 SGHRS, CDR2 YFSETQ. The junction had 5 bases not matched to a gene; V was cut back by 4 bases and J by 3 bases. This clone was detected only once. Generated by immunoSEQ multiplex PCR, the TCRdb table keeps only in-frame clones and is missing some. The table lists some 120,000 clones, 87% of them singletons. The V and J genes are TRBV5-1 and TRBJ2-7; 9 bases agree with TRBD1. The input for sequencing was peripheral blood, taken on day 0 of AZD1222 vaccination. The sequence was obtained from an adult in good health. The CDR3 spells CASSLRDRDYEQYF. The CDR3 nucleotides are TGCGCCAGCAGCCTACGGGACAGGGACTACGAGCAGTACTTC.